The rows below give T cell receptor beta chains drawn from one sample of a study of T cell changes during pregnancy in multiple sclerosis. Libraries were prepared by immunoSEQ multiplex PCR; TCRdb keeps only in-frame clonotypes and omits some of them. Seen here are 84,000 or so clones, about 94% observed once, and the top ten hold 2% to 2.5%. The sample here was peripheral blood, taken in the third trimester of pregnancy. These receptors originate from a female donor with multiple sclerosis, enrolled in a pregnancy study. CDR3s include the opening cysteine and the closing phenylalanine or tryptophan. Fields, in order: clone size, J gene, V gene, CDR3 protein. Not all rows give a size; the values are once, few, many and, for expanded clones, a class.

>-|TRBJ2-5|TRBV13
CASSRWDSQETQYF
>-|TRBJ2-5|TRBV7-5
CARSLGALSGGLEETQYF
>-|TRBJ2-2|TRBV9
CASSVARHGSNTGELFF
>-|TRBJ1-1|TRBV19
CASSSPETGSLRTFF
>-|TRBJ1-5|TRBV2
CASSVRLSNQPQHF
>-|TRBJ1-5|TRBV7-2
CASSKKTGGYQPQHF
>-|TRBJ2-1|TRBV6-1
CASSLRTESYNEQFF
>-|TRBJ2-7|TRBV28
CASSLAREQYF
>once|TRBJ1-2|TRBV6-1
CASSGGTGANYGYTF
>-|TRBJ2-5|TRBV5-4
CASSTGWGAGLVAQYF
>-|TRBJ2-2|TRBV9
CASSARQDNTGELFF
>-|TRBJ1-2|TRBV7-8
CASSPSGSGYTF
>-|TRBJ2-7|TRBV2
CASSPGAYEQYF
>-|TRBJ2-7|TRBV20-1
CSAPDSYEQYF
>-|TRBJ1-3|TRBV2
CASRDREAGNTIYF
>-|TRBJ2-7|TRBV6-1
CASTAGITYEQYF
>-|TRBJ2-7|TRBV2
CASSAGLAGAESYEQYF
>-|TRBJ2-7|TRBV18
CASSPIFGRGRNEQYF
>-|TRBJ2-5|TRBV7-8
CASSFALRGWETQYF
>-|TRBJ2-5|TRBV27
CASSLFGGGLGETQYF
>-|TRBJ1-2|TRBV18
CASSTGTDLVYGYTF